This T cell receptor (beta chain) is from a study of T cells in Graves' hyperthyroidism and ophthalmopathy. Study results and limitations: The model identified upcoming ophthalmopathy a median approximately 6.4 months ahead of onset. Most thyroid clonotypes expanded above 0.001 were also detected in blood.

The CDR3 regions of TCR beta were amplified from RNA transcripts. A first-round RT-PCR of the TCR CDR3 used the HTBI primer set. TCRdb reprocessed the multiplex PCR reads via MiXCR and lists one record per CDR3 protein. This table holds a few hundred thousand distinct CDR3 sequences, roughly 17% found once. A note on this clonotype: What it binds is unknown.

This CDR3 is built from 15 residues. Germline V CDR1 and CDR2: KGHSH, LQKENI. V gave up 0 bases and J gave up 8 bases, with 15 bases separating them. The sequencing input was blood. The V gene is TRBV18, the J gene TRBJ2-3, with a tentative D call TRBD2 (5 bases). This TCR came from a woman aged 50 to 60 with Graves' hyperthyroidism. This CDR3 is CASSPPSGGRSTQYF. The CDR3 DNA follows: TGTGCCAGCTCACCACCGAGCGGCGGCAGGTCTACGCAGTATTTT.